Sequencing of this T cell receptor beta chain was carried out in a study of blood T cell repertoires in COVID-19. V lost 4 bases and J 2 bases, leaving 15 bases between the germline ends. From germline, CDR1 is MNHEY and CDR2 SVGEGT. The CDR3 is 16 residues long. Authors' data handling: Quantification of nucleated cells was approximated via reference gene primer amplification. The table came from immunoSEQ multiplex PCR; TCRdb's copy has only in-frame clones and leaves some out. V, J and clone size were drawn from that table, and D and trimming were deduced from the DNA. The data show 360,000 or so clones, approximately 89% seen once.

The chain recombines TRBV6-2 or TRBV6-3 with TRBJ1-5; possibly TRBD1 for D (5 bases). This receptor was identified in a woman aged 25 to 39 who had recovered from COVID-19. Sequencing used PBMCs or T cells enriched from blood (not recorded which). DNA for the CDR3: TGTGCCAGCAGTTCCCTGGGGGGGGGAGGCAATCAGCCCCAGCATTTT. It translates to CASSSLGGGGNQPQHF.